The 30 T cell receptor beta chains below were found in one sample sequenced in a study of T-cell reconstitution after alpha-beta-depleted transplantation in children. Preparation of the TCRbeta library involved a method that used unique molecular identifiers. TCRdb itself ran the PCR reads through MiXCR, one entry per CDR3 protein. Counted here are 70,000 to 100,000 distinct CDR3 sequences, 10% to 15% occurring once; the ten biggest clones make up over 11%. The sample in question was PBMCs from the stem cell graft donor, obtained from the stem cell graft. The receptor source for this set is a human donor who donated a stem cell graft to a child with inherited bone marrow failure.

This clonotype showed up many times. The chain couples TRBV6-6 to TRBJ1-1; 9 bases line up with TRBD1. V trimming: 9 bases; J trimming: 0 bases; junction bases outside the gene matches: 14. Germline V CDR1 and CDR2: MNHNY, SVGAGI (reference sequence). The CDR3 runs to 17 residues. CDR3 DNA: TGTGCCAGTGGAATGGGGACAGGGAGGAACATGAACACTGAAGCTTTCTTT. Residues: CASGMGTGRNMNTEAFF.

This clonotype was seen at least ten times. The V and J genes are TRBV4-3 and TRBJ2-7; 8 bases match TRBD2. V lost 0 bases, J lost 3 bases, and 4 bases stayed unmatched. Germline V gene lookup returns CDR1 LGHNA and CDR2 YSLEER. The CDR3 covers 15 residues. DNA for the CDR3: TGCGCCAGCAGCCAAGAGAATAGCGGGATCTACGAGCAGTACTTC. Translating it yields CASSQENSGIYEQYF.

This clonotype was detected ten times or more. The chain is built from TRBV2 and TRBJ1-1; no firm D call. The germline V gene encodes CDR1 SNHLY and CDR2 FYNNEI. This CDR3 is built from 13 residues. Between the trimmed V and J ends, which lost 1 base and 2 bases, there was a span of 5 bases. The CDR3 DNA follows: TGTGCCAGCAGTGAAGAAGTCAACACTGAAGCTTTCTTT. This gives the protein CASSEEVNTEAFF.

The V call is TRBV5-4, the J call TRBJ2-5; TRBD2 aligns across 10 bases. The CDR3 covers 15 residues. CDR1 and CDR2 from the germline V gene are SGHNT and YYREEE (reference sequence). Trimming cost V 0 bases and J 2 bases; bases outside gene matches: 1. CDR3 DNA sequence: TGTGCCAGCAGCTTGGGGACTAGCGGACAAGAGACCCAGTACTTC. Translating gives CASSLGTSGQETQYF.

Ten or more counts support this clonotype. This chain joins TRBV20-1 and TRBJ1-1, with 7 bases lining up with TRBD1. CDR1 DFQATT and CDR2 SNEGSKA come from the germline V gene (reference sequence). V was clipped by 0 bases and J by 0 bases; unmatched bases: 4. This CDR3 is 15 amino acids long. The CDR3 DNA is TGCAGTGCTAGAGATCTAACAGGGGTGAACACTGAAGCTTTCTTT. This codes for CSARDLTGVNTEAFF.

Many counts were recorded for this clonotype. With a much larger clone just one base away, this may be a read error. The chain recombines TRBV20-1 with TRBJ1-1, with unresolved D. Germline CDR1 and CDR2: DFQATT and SNEGSKA (reference sequence). This CDR3 has 13 residues. V was trimmed by 6 bases and J by 1 base, leaving 12 bases between them. This CDR3 reads CSAPWAGNTEAFF. For the CDR3, the DNA is TGCAGTGCCCCATGGGCGGGGAACACTGAAGCTTTCTTT.

This clonotype has a handful of counts. The chain links TRBV20-1 to TRBJ2-5; 14 nucleotides line up with TRBD2. V was clipped by 4 bases and J by 4 bases; unmatched bases: 5. The CDR3 contains 15 residues. CDR1 is DFQATT, CDR2 SNEGSKA, per germline (reference sequence). The CDR3: CSATRLAGGAETQYF. In DNA form, the CDR3 reads TGCAGTGCTACTAGACTAGCGGGAGGGGCAGAGACCCAGTACTTC.

This clonotype was detected many times. The chain is built from TRBV12-3 or TRBV12-4 and TRBJ1-5, with D perhaps matching TRBD1 (5 bases). The length of the CDR3 is 14 residues. The V gene lost 6 bases and the J gene lost 5 bases, with 14 bases spanning the gap. The CDR3 sequence is CASSTRDGDQPQHF. As DNA, the CDR3 is TGTGCCAGCAGCACCCGGGACGGAGATCAGCCCCAGCATTTT.

This clonotype was detected many times. V is TRBV24-1 and J is TRBJ2-1, with TRBD2 identical over 10 bases. V gave up 4 bases and J gave up 1 base; unmatched junction bases: 3. The CDR3 is made up of 16 amino acids. Germline values: CDR1 KGHDR, CDR2 SFDVKD. CDR3 sequence: CATSEPSGSSYNEQFF. In DNA, the CDR3 is TGTGCCACCAGTGAGCCTAGCGGGAGTTCCTACAATGAGCAGTTCTTC.

This clonotype was picked up a small number of times. CDR3 nucleotide sequence: TGTGCCAGCCATCCCGGGACAGGGAGCGATGAGCAGTTCTTC. This sequence encodes CASHPGTGSDEQFF. This chain joins TRBV19 and TRBJ2-1, with 9 bases that match TRBD1. Germline CDR1 LNHDA, CDR2 SQIVND (reference sequence). CDR3 size: 14 residues. With V trimmed by 9 bases and J by 8 bases, 11 bases remained unmatched.

This clonotype was detected ten times or more. This rearrangement joins TRBV5-1 to TRBJ2-1; 11 nucleotides align to TRBD2. The germline V gene encodes CDR1 SGHRS and CDR2 YFSETQ. J gave up 0 bases and V 5 bases, and 4 bases lay outside the gene matches. The CDR3 length is 16 residues. The CDR3, as DNA: TGCGCCAGCAGTACCGGGACTAGCGGCTCCTACAATGAGCAGTTCTTC. Amino acid sequence: CASSTGTSGSYNEQFF.

The chain is built from TRBV7-9 and TRBJ2-4; D call uncertain. V was pared by 0 bases and J by 0 bases, with 6 bases between. Germline values: CDR1 SEHNR, CDR2 FQNEAQ (reference sequence). This CDR3 contains 15 residues. The DNA for the CDR3 is TGTGCCAGCAGCTTAGCGGCAGTAGCCAAAAACATTCAGTACTTC. It specifies CASSLAAVAKNIQYF.

This clonotype was counted ten times or more. The chain is built from TRBV5-5 and TRBJ1-2; D might be TRBD1 (5 bases). Germline V CDR1 and CDR2: SGHKS, YYEKEE (reference sequence). V was pared by 3 bases and J by 8 bases, with 17 bases between. The CDR3 extends over 14 amino acids. In DNA form, the CDR3 reads TGTGCCAGCAGCTCCCGGGACGGACGCGACGGCTACACCTTC. This gives the protein CASSSRDGRDGYTF.

This clonotype was seen repeatedly, ten times or more. The chain carries TRBV15 and TRBJ2-7; 9 bases align to TRBD1. The J segment lost 2 bases and the V segment lost 0 bases, leaving 11 bases of the junction unmatched. Per germline, CDR1 LNHNV and CDR2 YYDKDF (reference sequence). This CDR3 is 18 amino acids long. CDR3 coding DNA: TGTGCCACCAGCAGAGAGGGCCGGGACAGGGACCTAACCTACGAGCAGTACTTC. Amino acids: CATSREGRDRDLTYEQYF.

This clonotype has ten or more counts. The V and J genes are TRBV5-1 and TRBJ2-2, with 12 bases matching TRBD2. This CDR3 has 17 residues. Trimming at V came to 2 bases and at J to 1 base, leaving 3 bases not matched to a gene. CDR1 and CDR2 (germline): SGHRS, YFSETQ. The CDR3 nucleotides read TGCGCCAGCAGCTTACAACTAGCGGGAGGGAACACCGGGGAGCTGTTTTTT. Translating it yields CASSLQLAGGNTGELFF.

This clonotype was seen many times. The chain has TRBV20-1 and TRBJ1-6; perhaps TRBD1 as D (5 bases). V was trimmed by 0 bases and J by 7 bases, leaving 19 bases between them. The CDR3 has 17 amino acids. Germline-derived CDR1 and CDR2 are DFQATT and SNEGSKA (reference sequence). The CDR3 here is CSARDARGRPGNSPLHF. The CDR3 DNA sequence: TGCAGTGCTAGAGATGCGCGGGGCCGGCCGGGGAATTCACCCCTCCACTTT.

This clonotype was seen just once. V and J are TRBV18 and TRBJ2-5; D not certain. The CDR3 has 13 amino acids. Germline CDR1 KGHSH, CDR2 LQKENI. Trimming cost V 0 bases and J 4 bases, with 6 bases left between them. The CDR3 DNA is TGTGCCAGCTCACCACCGGCAGGAGAGACCCAGTACTTC. Translation gives CASSPPAGETQYF.

This clonotype was found many times. The rearrangement links TRBV20-1 to TRBJ2-3, with D possibly TRBD2 on 6 matching bases. CDR1 and CDR2 from the germline V gene are DFQATT and SNEGSKA (reference sequence). This CDR3 region has 15 residues. Between the trimmed V and J ends, which lost 3 bases and 1 base, there was a span of 14 bases. The CDR3 DNA reads as TGCAGTGCTAGTCCCGGGGGAAGGGGCACAGATACGCAGTATTTT. Protein product: CSASPGGRGTDTQYF.

This clonotype has a count of ten or more. The gene calls are TRBV27 and TRBJ2-1, with TRBD2 matching 8 bases. The germline gives CDR1 MNHEY, CDR2 SMNVEV (reference sequence). This CDR3 has 16 amino acids. With V trimmed by 6 bases and J by 4 bases, 11 bases remained unmatched. The DNA for the CDR3 is TGTGCCAGCAGCCCCTCAGCGGGAGTGGAATACAATGAGCAGTTCTTC. Amino acid sequence: CASSPSAGVEYNEQFF.

There are many counts of this clonotype. V and J are TRBV5-1 and TRBJ2-1; D is unresolved. This CDR3 is 14 amino acids long. The ends were cut back, 2 bases at V and 2 bases at J, with 8 bases in the middle. CDR1 is SGHRS and CDR2 is YFSETQ in the germline V gene. The CDR3 DNA is TGCGCCAGCAGCTTAAGCGCCGCCTACAATGAGCAGTTCTTC. Its protein product is CASSLSAAYNEQFF.

This clonotype was picked up many times. The chain combines TRBV27 with TRBJ1-2; TRBD1 agrees at 7 bases. CDR1 and CDR2 from the germline V gene are MNHEY and SMNVEV (reference sequence). This CDR3 is 13 amino acids long. Losses at the gene ends were 2 bases for V and 8 bases for J; bases not matched to a gene: 5. The CDR3 is CASSLGGGDGYTF. The DNA of the CDR3 is TGTGCCAGCAGTTTAGGAGGGGGCGACGGCTACACCTTC.

This clonotype has a count of ten or more. The rearrangement links TRBV12-3 or TRBV12-4 to TRBJ2-7; 8 bases match TRBD2. This CDR3 is 14 amino acids long. J gave up 3 bases and V 5 bases, and 6 bases lay outside the gene matches. Here the CDR3 DNA reads TGTGCCAGCAGTCCTCTAGCGGGTATCTACGAGCAGTACTTC. Translating gives CASSPLAGIYEQYF.

This clonotype was counted at least ten times. The DNA of the CDR3 is TGCGCCAGCAGCGATCTCTACGACAGGGCGGGGAATTCACCCCTCCACTTT. It encodes CASSDLYDRAGNSPLHF. This chain uses TRBV5-1 with TRBJ1-6; 7 bases map to TRBD1. The V gene end was trimmed by 4 bases and the J gene end by 7 bases; junction bases not matched to a gene: 14. CDR3 length equals 17 residues. Germline V gene data show CDR1 as SGHRS and CDR2 as YFSETQ.

This clonotype was detected ten times or more. The chain carries TRBV7-9 and TRBJ1-6; D perhaps matches TRBD1 (5 bases). The CDR3 consists of 15 residues. The V end was cut by 7 bases, the J end by 7 bases, with 17 bases between. CDR1 is SEHNR, CDR2 FQNEAQ, per germline (reference sequence). CDR3 region: CASTVDGADNSPLHF. For the CDR3, the DNA is TGTGCCAGCACCGTTGACGGGGCGGACAATTCACCCCTCCACTTT.

This clonotype appeared many times. The chain links TRBV27 to TRBJ1-4, with D maybe TRBD1 (6 bases). This CDR3 is 15 amino acids long. The germline CDR1 and CDR2 sequences are MNHEY and SMNVEV (reference sequence). V shed 0 bases and J shed 8 bases, with 13 bases lying between them. The CDR3 here is CASSLSGGDYEKLFF. In nucleotides, the CDR3 is TGTGCCAGCAGTTTATCCGGGGGCGATTACGAAAAACTGTTTTTT.

This clonotype was picked up many times. This chain links TRBV18 with TRBJ1-5; the match to TRBD1 covers 10 bases. CDR1 is KGHSH and CDR2 is LQKENI in the germline V gene. J lost 7 bases, V lost 6 bases, and 6 bases had no gene match. This CDR3 region has 14 residues. The CDR3 bases are TGTGCCAGCTCTCAGGACAGGGGGGAACAGCCCCAGCATTTT. Its protein product is CASSQDRGEQPQHF.

In its sample, this clonotype was seen many times. The chain uses TRBV12-3 or TRBV12-4 and TRBJ2-3, with D hard to call. The CDR3 consists of 13 residues. The V and J ends lost 6 bases and 5 bases respectively, with 12 bases between them. CDR3 in amino acids: CASSLAAEDTQYF. The CDR3 nucleotides are TGTGCCAGCAGCTTGGCCGCGGAAGATACGCAGTATTTT.

The rearrangement links TRBV4-1 to TRBJ2-7; 7 positions agree with TRBD2. The junction had 7 bases not matched to a gene; V was cut back by 1 base and J by 4 bases. The CDR3 consists of 15 residues. CDR1 and CDR2 from the germline V gene are MGHRA and YSYEKL. The CDR3 region is CASSQVGLVDYEQYF. The CDR3 DNA reads as TGCGCCAGCAGCCAAGTCGGACTAGTGGATTACGAGCAGTACTTC.

Worth noting for this clonotype: A clone one base away is much larger, so this may be a read error. J is TRBJ2-7 and V is TRBV12-3 or TRBV12-4; no firm D call. Trimming pared 6 bases from V and 0 bases from J, leaving 9 bases between. CDR3 length equals 13 residues. The CDR3 sequence is CASSRHTSYEQYF. The CDR3 bases are TGTGCCAGCAGCCGGCATACCTCCTACGAGCAGTACTTC.

This clonotype was recorded many times. The V call is TRBV11-2, the J call TRBJ2-1; tentatively, D is TRBD2 (6 bases). V lost 1 base and J 9 bases, leaving 19 bases between the germline ends. Per germline, CDR1 SGHAT and CDR2 FQNNGV. The CDR3 has 16 residues. CDR3 sequence: CASSLVAGRGAGEQFF. The CDR3 DNA is TGTGCCAGCAGCTTAGTAGCCGGGCGGGGCGCCGGTGAGCAGTTCTTC.